The 9 T cell receptor beta chains reported below all come from one sample, sequenced in a study of blood T cell repertoires in COVID-19. Assay: immunoSEQ multiplex PCR; the TCRdb copy retains only in-frame clones and omits some. The data contain 250,000 to 400,000 clones, 75% to 90% of them seen just once; the ten biggest clones take up 1.5% to 2%. The source material was PBMCs or T cells enriched from blood (not recorded which). The source is a woman aged 25 to 39 who had been exposed to COVID-19.

This clone was detected only once. V is TRBV5-4 and J is TRBJ2-2; 7 bases match TRBD1. The CDR3 consists of 15 residues. Germline V lookup: CDR1 SGHNT, CDR2 YYREEE (reference sequence). Unmatched junction bases numbered 5, after V lost 1 base and J lost 5 bases. Here the CDR3 reads CASSLTGVGTGELFF. The CDR3 nucleotides read TGTGCCAGCAGCTTGACAGGGGTCGGAACCGGGGAGCTGTTTTTT.

This chain connects TRBV18 to TRBJ1-5, with D hard to call. Trimming took 0 bases from V and 4 from J, leaving 10 bases between them. This CDR3 has 15 residues. CDR1 KGHSH and CDR2 LQKENI come from the germline V gene. The CDR3, as DNA: TGTGCCAGCTCACCACCAGGTCGAGGAAATCAGCCCCAGCATTTT. Translated, it gives CASSPPGRGNQPQHF.

The chain employs TRBV9 and TRBJ2-5; 14 positions agree with TRBD2. CDR3 length: 18 residues. V was clipped by 0 bases and J by 1 base; unmatched bases: 5. Germline values: CDR1 SGDLS, CDR2 YYNGEE. DNA for the CDR3: TGTGCCAGCAGCGTAGCTTTGGGACTAGCGGGGGCCCAAGAGACCCAGTACTTC. Translation: CASSVALGLAGAQETQYF.

This chain connects TRBV20-1 to TRBJ2-1; maybe TRBD2 (6 bases). Germline V lookup: CDR1 DFQATT, CDR2 SNEGSKA (reference sequence). V lost 3 bases to trimming and J lost 10 bases, with 25 bases between them. The CDR3 is 16 amino acids. CDR3: CSASSTLELGRREQFF. The CDR3 region has the DNA TGCAGTGCTAGTTCAACCCTCGAACTAGGGAGGCGCGAGCAGTTCTTC.

V gene TRBV10-1 combines with J gene TRBJ1-5, with no clear D. V dropped 8 bases and J dropped 0 bases, with 17 bases sitting between them. The CDR3 covers 16 residues. Germline CDR1 reads WNHNN; CDR2 reads SYGVQD (reference sequence). This chain's CDR3 is CASESKRQNSNQPQHF. The CDR3 DNA is TGCGCCAGCGAGAGTAAGCGGCAGAATAGCAATCAGCCCCAGCATTTT.

The V gene is TRBV4-2, the J gene TRBJ1-1; no reliable D call. The CDR3 extends over 12 amino acids. Trimming stripped 4 bases from V and 11 bases from J, with 14 bases between. CDR1 is LGHNA, CDR2 YNFKEQ, per germline. CDR3 residues: CASSPEANYAFF. CDR3 bases: TGTGCCAGCAGCCCAGAGGCCAACTACGCTTTCTTT.

This clone was counted a single time. The chain employs TRBV7-9 and TRBJ2-5; perhaps TRBD2 as D (6 bases). The CDR3 consists of 14 residues. V lost 1 base to trimming and J lost 5 bases, with 11 bases between them. The germline CDR1 and CDR2 sequences are SEHNR and FQNEAQ (reference sequence). This chain's CDR3 is CASSLGPGGETQYF. The CDR3 DNA follows: TGTGCCAGCAGCTTAGGACCCGGGGGTGAGACCCAGTACTTC.

The chain is built from TRBV19 and TRBJ1-5, with a weak D call TRBD1 (6 bases). There are 14 residues in the CDR3. The germline V and J ends were trimmed by 11 bases and 0 bases, with 14 bases remaining between them. Per germline, CDR1 LNHDA and CDR2 SQIVND (reference sequence). The CDR3 DNA reads TGTGCCTGCTCAATACAGGGTAGCAATCAGCCCCAGCATTTT. It translates to CACSIQGSNQPQHF. Full variable domain (remainder filled in from reference TRBV19 and TRBJ1-5): DGGITQSPKYLFRKEGQNVTLSCEQNLNHDAMYWYRQDPGQGLRLIYYSQIVNDFQKGDIAEGYSVSREKKESFPLTVTSAQKNPTAFYLCACSIQGSNQPQHFGDGTRLSIL.

The chain joins TRBV7-9 to TRBJ1-4; D gene ambiguous. The CDR3 covers 15 residues. Trimming pared 5 bases from V and 3 bases from J, leaving 13 bases between. Germline assignment: CDR1 SEHNR and CDR2 FQNEAQ (reference sequence). CDR3 sequence: CASSQTSQANEKLFF. CDR3 nucleotides: TGTGCCAGCAGCCAAACGTCGCAGGCTAATGAAAAACTGTTTTTT.